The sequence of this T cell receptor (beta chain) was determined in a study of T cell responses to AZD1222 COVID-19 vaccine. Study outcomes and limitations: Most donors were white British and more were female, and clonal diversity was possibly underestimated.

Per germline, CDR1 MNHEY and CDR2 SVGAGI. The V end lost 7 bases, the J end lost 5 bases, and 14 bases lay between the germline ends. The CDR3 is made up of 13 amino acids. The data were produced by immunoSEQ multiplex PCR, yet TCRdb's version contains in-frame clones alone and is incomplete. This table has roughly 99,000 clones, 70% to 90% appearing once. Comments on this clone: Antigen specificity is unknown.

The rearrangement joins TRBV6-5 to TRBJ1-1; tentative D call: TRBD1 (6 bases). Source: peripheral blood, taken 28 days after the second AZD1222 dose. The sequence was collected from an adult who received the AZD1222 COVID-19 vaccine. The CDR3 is CASTRSRGTEAFF. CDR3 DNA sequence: TGTGCCAGCACTAGGTCTAGGGGGACTGAAGCTTTCTTT.